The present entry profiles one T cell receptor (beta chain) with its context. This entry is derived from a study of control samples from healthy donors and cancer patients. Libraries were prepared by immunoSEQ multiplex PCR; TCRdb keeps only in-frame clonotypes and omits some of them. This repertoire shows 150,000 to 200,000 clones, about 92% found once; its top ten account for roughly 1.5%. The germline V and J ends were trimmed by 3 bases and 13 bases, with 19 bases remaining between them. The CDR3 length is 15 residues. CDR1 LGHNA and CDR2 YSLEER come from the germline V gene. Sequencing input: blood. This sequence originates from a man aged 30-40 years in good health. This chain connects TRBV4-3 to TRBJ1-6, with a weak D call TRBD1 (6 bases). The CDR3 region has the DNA TGCGCCAGCAGCCAGGGGGGCAGGGCGGACGATCCCCTCCACTTT. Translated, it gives CASSQGGRADDPLHF.